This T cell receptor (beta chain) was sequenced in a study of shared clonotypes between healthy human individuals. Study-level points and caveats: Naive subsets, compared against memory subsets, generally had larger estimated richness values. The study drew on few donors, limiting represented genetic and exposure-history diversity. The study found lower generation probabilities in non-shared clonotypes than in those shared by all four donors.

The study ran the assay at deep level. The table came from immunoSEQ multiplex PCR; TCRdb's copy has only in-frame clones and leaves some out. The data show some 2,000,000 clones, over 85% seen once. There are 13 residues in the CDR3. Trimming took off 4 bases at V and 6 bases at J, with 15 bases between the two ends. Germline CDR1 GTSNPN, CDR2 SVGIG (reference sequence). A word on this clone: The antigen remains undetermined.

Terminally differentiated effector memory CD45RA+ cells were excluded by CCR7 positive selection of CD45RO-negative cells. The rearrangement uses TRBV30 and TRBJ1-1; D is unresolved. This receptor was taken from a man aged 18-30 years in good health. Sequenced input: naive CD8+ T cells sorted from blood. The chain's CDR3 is CAWTRALGSEAFF. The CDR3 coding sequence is TGTGCCTGGACGCGCGCCCTAGGCTCTGAAGCTTTCTTT. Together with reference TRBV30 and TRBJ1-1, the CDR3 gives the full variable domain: SQTIHQWPATLVQPVGSPLSLECTVEGTSNPNLYWYRQAAGRGLQLLFYSVGIGQISSEVPQNLSASRPQDRQFILSSKKLLLSDSGFYLCAWTRALGSEAFFGQGTRLTVV.